This passage covers 26 T cell receptor beta chains from one sample sequenced in a study of vaccination effects on CD4 cells after COVID-19 (dated by TCRdb to between 2022 and 2023). Antigen specificity for these receptors is unknown. Library construction relied on the immunoSEQ multiplex PCR assay. Drawn from immuneACCESS, this table holds only the in-frame rearrangements with V and J called that TCRdb kept. Clones are partly lost; checked studies trace under half to an unresolved V gene and leave the rest unexplained. For this sample the table gives fewer than 85,000 clones, of which around 78% were detected only once. The top ten hold 8% to 11% of the sample. The ViraFEST assay stimulated PBMC with viral peptide pools and then used TCR sequencing to identify antigen-specific CD4+ T cell clonotypes by expansion. After less than eleven days of culture, CD4+ T cells were isolated with the EasySep CD4+ T cell isolation kit. None of the healthy vaccine recipients had a prior SARS-CoV-2 infection, which was confirmed by nucleocapsid antibody tests that came back negative both before and after vaccination.

Here the sequenced sample was CD4+ T cells from PBMCs cultured with SARS-CoV-2 spike peptides, taken before COVID-19 vaccination. The intended sense of this specimen's cell subset or site label: SARS-CoV-2 spike overlapping peptide pool stimulation. The receptors here all came from a human donor who received a COVID-19 vaccine.

This clone was detected only a few times. The chain combines TRBV5-1 with TRBJ1-1; D is unresolved. This CDR3 is 14 amino acids long. The germline V gene has CDR1 SGHRS and CDR2 YFSETQ. The ends were cut back, 2 bases at V and 3 bases at J, with 11 bases in the middle. As DNA, the CDR3 is TGCGCCAGCAGCTTTTCGGGGAGAGACACTGAAGCTTTCTTT. It encodes CASSFSGRDTEAFF. Full variable domain (rest looked up from reference TRBV5-1 and TRBJ1-1): KAGVTQTPRYLIKTRGQQVTLSCSPISGHRSVSWYQQTPGQGLQFLFEYFSETQRNKGNFPGRFSGRQFSNSRSEMNVSTLELGDSALYLCASSFSGRDTEAFFGQGTRLTVV.

This clone was observed a single time. The chain recombines TRBV3-1 (or the pseudogene TRBV3-2) with TRBJ2-5; perhaps TRBD1 as D (5 bases). CDR3 size: 14 residues. Trimming pared 2 bases from V and 5 bases from J, leaving 12 bases between. CDR1 and CDR2 (germline): LGHDT, YNNKEL (reference sequence). CDR3 in DNA: TGTGCCAGCAGCCAAACAGGCTCTGTGGAGACCCAGTACTTC. Residues: CASSQTGSVETQYF.

This chain connects TRBV5-6 to TRBJ1-1; weak D call: TRBD1 (5 bases). V shed 6 bases and J shed 0 bases, with 12 bases lying between them. Per the germline V gene, CDR1 is SGHDT and CDR2 is YYEEEE. This CDR3 contains 14 residues. The CDR3 DNA reads TGTGCCAGCACCCAAGACAGACTGAACACTGAAGCTTTCTTT. Amino acids: CASTQDRLNTEAFF.

This clone appeared a single time. J is TRBJ2-6 and V is TRBV11-2; D perhaps matches TRBD1 (5 bases). This CDR3 comprises 17 residues. The V and J ends lost 0 bases and 3 bases respectively, with 12 bases between them. Looked up from germline, CDR1 is SGHAT and CDR2 is FQNNGV. Written as DNA, the CDR3 is TGTGCCAGCAGCTTAGATCTGGCAGGGCATGGGGCCAACGTCCTGACTTTC. This sequence encodes CASSLDLAGHGANVLTF.

The CDR3 reads CASGLFRADGSGEKLFF. The CDR3 DNA reads as TGTGCCAGCGGACTTTTTAGGGCGGATGGGTCAGGTGAAAAACTGTTTTTT. V and J are TRBV2 and TRBJ1-4; D unclear. Germline CDR1 is SNHLY and CDR2 is FYNNEI. This CDR3 is built from 17 residues. Trimming removed 8 bases from V and 7 bases from J, with 26 bases in between.

CDR3 DNA sequence: TGTGCCAGCAGCGCAAGCGGGGGGATAGATACGCAGTATTTT. This sequence encodes CASSASGGIDTQYF. The chain recombines TRBV9 with TRBJ2-3, with 9 bases matching TRBD2. The CDR3 totals 14 residues. J lost 5 bases, V lost 3 bases, and 4 bases had no gene match. From germline, CDR1 is SGDLS and CDR2 YYNGEE.

The chain couples TRBV19 to TRBJ2-5, with D unresolved. The CDR3 has 13 amino acids. Germline CDR1 is LNHDA and CDR2 is SQIVND (reference sequence). V lost 6 bases and J lost 2, with 10 bases in between. The CDR3 DNA follows: TGTGCCAGTAGGCCGCCCCGTCAAGAGACCCAGTACTTC. Its translation is CASRPPRQETQYF.

The rearrangement links TRBV12-3 or TRBV12-4 to TRBJ1-2; D is possibly TRBD1 (6 bases). V gave up 8 bases and J gave up 8 bases, with 18 bases separating them. The CDR3 totals 13 residues. CDR3 in DNA: TGTGCCAGCGTCCACAGGGTCTACGGGGGCTACACCTTC. Translated, it gives CASVHRVYGGYTF.

In this sample, this clone turned up a few times. CDR3: CASKVHAQETQYF. CDR3 coding DNA: TGTGCCAGCAAGGTCCATGCCCAGGAGACCCAGTACTTC. V gene TRBV7-8 combines with J gene TRBJ2-5; D gene uncertain. CDR1 and CDR2 (germline): SGHVS, FQNEAQ. V was clipped by 7 bases and J by 5 bases, with 14 bases between them. There are 13 residues in the CDR3. Full variable domain (remainder filled in from reference TRBV7-8 and TRBJ2-5): GAGVSQSPRYKVAKRGQDVALRCDPISGHVSLFWYQQALGQGPEFLTYFQNEAQLDKSGLPSDRFFAERPEGSVSTLKIQRTQQEDSAVYLCASKVHAQETQYFGPGTRLLVL.

The rearrangement links TRBV6-5 to TRBJ2-3, with 12 bases that match TRBD2. J gave up 2 bases and V 7 bases, and 4 bases lay outside the gene matches. Germline V gene lookup returns CDR1 MNHEY and CDR2 SVGAGI. This CDR3 region has 15 residues. Here the CDR3 reads CASNRLAGDTDTQYF. The CDR3 region has the DNA TGTGCCAGCAATCGACTAGCGGGGGACACAGATACGCAGTATTTT.

V gene TRBV7-2 combines with J gene TRBJ2-5; 14 nucleotides line up with TRBD2. The germline CDR1 and CDR2 sequences are SGHTA and FQGNSA. J lost 2 bases, V lost 6 bases, and 5 bases had no gene match. The CDR3 sequence is 16 residues long. CDR3 coding DNA: TGTGCCAGCAGGAGCCGGACTAGCGGGGGGCAAGAGACCCAGTACTTC. Amino acid sequence: CASRSRTSGGQETQYF.

A single count supports this clone. The chain combines TRBV18 with TRBJ2-3, with TRBD2 as a possible D gene (5 bases). This CDR3 comprises 14 residues. Between the trimmed V and J ends, which lost 8 bases and 1 base, there was a span of 13 bases. CDR1 KGHSH and CDR2 LQKENI come from the germline V gene. In DNA form, the CDR3 reads TGTGCCAGCATCGACGGGCGGGGCACAGATACGCAGTATTTT. Translation gives CASIDGRGTDTQYF.

The rearrangement joins TRBV2 to TRBJ1-1; 7 nucleotides match TRBD1. Trimming cost V 7 bases and J 0 bases; bases outside gene matches: 8. The CDR3 is 15 residues long. CDR1 is SNHLY, CDR2 FYNNEI, per germline. DNA of the CDR3: TGTGCCAGCAACCAAAGAGGGGGCATGAACACTGAAGCTTTCTTT. Its translation: CASNQRGGMNTEAFF.

This sequence joins TRBV19 and TRBJ1-1; 8 nucleotides align to TRBD1. V lost 5 bases to trimming and J lost 4 bases; unmatched junction nucleotides: 6. The germline CDR1 and CDR2 sequences are LNHDA and SQIVND (reference sequence). This CDR3 has 14 residues. The CDR3: CASSPQGAGTEAFF. In DNA form, the CDR3 reads TGTGCCAGTAGTCCCCAGGGGGCTGGCACTGAAGCTTTCTTT.

V and J are TRBV6-5 and TRBJ1-2; 8 positions match TRBD1. Germline CDR1 is MNHEY and CDR2 is SVGAGI. The CDR3 is 13 residues long. Unmatched junction bases numbered 9, after V lost 7 bases and J lost 8 bases. CDR3 protein: CASTQGQERGYTF. The CDR3 bases are TGTGCCAGCACGCAGGGACAGGAAAGAGGCTACACCTTC.

The chain recombines TRBV6-4 with TRBJ2-2; TRBD2 matches at 11 bases. CDR3 length equals 16 residues. Germline V gene data show CDR1 as MRHNA and CDR2 as SNTAGT. The ends lost 3 bases at V and 1 base at J; junction bases unmatched: 1. The CDR3 DNA follows: TGTGCCAGCAGTGATACTAGCGGGGGGAACACCGGGGAGCTGTTTTTT. Amino acids: CASSDTSGGNTGELFF.

V gene TRBV10-2 combines with J gene TRBJ2-4, with D maybe TRBD2 (7 bases). Germline CDR1 and CDR2: WSHSY and SAAADI. This CDR3 spans 16 amino acids. The V gene lost 6 bases and the J gene lost 8 bases, with 23 bases spanning the gap. CDR3 DNA sequence: TGCGCCAGCAGGGGAGGGACCGGGGGGCTCCTTCACATTCAGTACTTC. Its protein product is CASRGGTGGLLHIQYF.

The V call is TRBV24-1, the J call TRBJ2-1; TRBD2 agrees at 12 bases. V was clipped by 2 bases and J by 8 bases; unmatched bases: 3. CDR1 is KGHDR and CDR2 is SFDVKD in the germline V gene. The CDR3 is made up of 15 amino acids. In nucleotides, the CDR3 is TGTGCCACCAGTGATTCTAGCGGGGGGGTCCATGAGCAGTTCTTC. Protein sequence: CATSDSSGGVHEQFF.

V is TRBV5-1 and J is TRBJ2-5; perhaps D is TRBD1 or TRBD2 (5 bases each). The V gene lost 0 bases and the J gene lost 9 bases, with 18 bases spanning the gap. The CDR3 loop spans 15 amino acids. Germline lookup yields CDR1 SGHRS and CDR2 YFSETQ. The CDR3: CASSLEGQSGTAQYF. Here the CDR3 DNA reads TGCGCCAGCAGCTTGGAGGGGCAGAGCGGTACGGCCCAGTACTTC.

This sequence joins TRBV18 and TRBJ1-4, with D uncertain. This CDR3 is built from 16 residues. Germline-derived CDR1 and CDR2 are KGHSH and LQKENI. The V end lost 2 bases, the J end lost 0 bases, and 10 bases lay between the germline ends. In nucleotides, the CDR3 is TGTGCCAGCTCACCATACAAGGCCGCAACTAATGAAAAACTGTTTTTT. Protein sequence: CASSPYKAATNEKLFF.

This chain links TRBV25-1 with TRBJ1-2; tentatively, D is TRBD1 (6 bases). The germline V and J ends were trimmed by 1 base and 4 bases, with 16 bases remaining between them. This CDR3 contains 16 residues. The germline CDR1 and CDR2 sequences are MGHDK and SYGVNS. The CDR3 DNA reads TGTGCCAGCAGTGAATCGTTGGGGGGGGGCCGCTATGGCTACACCTTC. It yields the protein CASSESLGGGRYGYTF.

The chain has TRBV5-8 and TRBJ2-7; TRBD1 is a possible D gene (6 bases). The V gene's germline CDR1 is SGHTS and CDR2 YDEGEE. V lost 0 bases to trimming and J lost 6 bases, with 10 bases between them. This CDR3 comprises 13 residues. CDR3 DNA: TGTGCCAGCAGCTTGGAAGGGGGTTCCGAGCAGTACGTC. Its translation: CASSLEGGSEQYV.

The chain employs TRBV6-2 or TRBV6-3 and TRBJ2-1; D is perhaps TRBD2 (6 bases). Germline V lookup: CDR1 MNHEY, CDR2 SVGEGT. The CDR3 covers 15 residues. The V end was cut by 0 bases, the J end by 4 bases, with 10 bases between. CDR3 nucleotide sequence: TGTGCCAGCAGTTACTCGAAGGCGGGGTACAATGAGCAGTTCTTC. This translates into CASSYSKAGYNEQFF.

The chain carries TRBV9 and TRBJ1-6; 8 bases line up with TRBD1. The germline V gene encodes CDR1 SGDLS and CDR2 YYNGEE. Germline trimming cut 4 bases from V and 7 bases from J; bases unmatched to any gene: 16. CDR3 length: 18 amino acids. The DNA of the CDR3 is TGTGCCAGCAGCCTCCACGAGTCGAGACAGGGGCGGAATTCACCCCTCCACTTT. Amino acid sequence: CASSLHESRQGRNSPLHF.

V and J are TRBV5-4 and TRBJ2-2; either TRBD1 or TRBD2 may supply D (5 bases each). Looked up from germline, CDR1 is SGHNT and CDR2 is YYREEE (reference sequence). This CDR3 comprises 17 residues. V shed 2 bases and J shed 2 bases, with 16 bases lying between them. The chain's CDR3 is CASSFGISGQNTGELFF. For the CDR3, the DNA is TGTGCCAGCAGCTTCGGTATCTCGGGGCAAAACACCGGGGAGCTGTTTTTT.

The chain joins TRBV3-1 (or the pseudogene TRBV3-2) to TRBJ1-4; D may be TRBD1 (6 bases). The germline CDR1 and CDR2 sequences are LGHDT and YNNKEL (reference sequence). There are 14 residues in the CDR3. Trimming pared 4 bases from V and 5 bases from J, leaving 11 bases between. CDR3 DNA sequence: TGTGCCAGCAGCCGGAGGACAGAGAATGAAAAACTGTTTTTT. Amino acids: CASSRRTENEKLFF.